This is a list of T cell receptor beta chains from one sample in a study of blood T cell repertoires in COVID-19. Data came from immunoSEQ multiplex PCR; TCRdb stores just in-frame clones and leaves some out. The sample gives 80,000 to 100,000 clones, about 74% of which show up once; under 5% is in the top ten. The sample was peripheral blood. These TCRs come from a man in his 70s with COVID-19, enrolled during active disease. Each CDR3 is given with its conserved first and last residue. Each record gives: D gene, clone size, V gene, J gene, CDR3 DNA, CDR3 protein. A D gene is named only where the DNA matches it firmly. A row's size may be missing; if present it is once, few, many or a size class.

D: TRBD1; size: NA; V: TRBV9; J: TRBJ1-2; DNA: TGTGCCAGCAGCGGGGGACAGAATTTCTATGGCTACACCTTC; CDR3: CASSGGQNFYGYTF
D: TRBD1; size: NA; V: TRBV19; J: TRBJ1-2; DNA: TGTGCCAGTAGTGGCACAGGGGGCGCGGGCTATGGCTACACCTTC; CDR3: CASSGTGGAGYGYTF
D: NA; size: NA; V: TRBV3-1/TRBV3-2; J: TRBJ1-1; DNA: TGTGCCAGCAGCCTTTCGAGGGCTTTGGGCACTGAAGCTTTCTTT; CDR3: CASSLSRALGTEAFF
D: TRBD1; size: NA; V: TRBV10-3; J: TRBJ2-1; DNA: TGTGCCATCAGTTCTACCGGGACAGAAAACAATGAGCAGTTCTTC; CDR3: CAISSTGTENNEQFF
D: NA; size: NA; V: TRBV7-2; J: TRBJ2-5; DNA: TGTGCCAGCAGCCGTAACAGCAGGGTCCGAGAGACCCAGTACTTC; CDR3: CASSRNSRVRETQYF
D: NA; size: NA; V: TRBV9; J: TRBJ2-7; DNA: TGTGCCAGCAGCGCGACAAATACCTACGAGCAGTACTTC; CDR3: CASSATNTYEQYF
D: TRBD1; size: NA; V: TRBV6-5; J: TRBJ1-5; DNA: TGTGCCAGCCGACAGGGGGGATATAGCAATCAGCCCCAGCATTTT; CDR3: CASRQGGYSNQPQHF
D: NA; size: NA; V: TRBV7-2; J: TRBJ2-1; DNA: TGTGCCAGCAGCTCCCGACAAAGCTACAATGAGCAGTTCTTC; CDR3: CASSSRQSYNEQFF
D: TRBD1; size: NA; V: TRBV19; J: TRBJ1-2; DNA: TGTGCCAGTAGTGTGTTCGGGGGACAGGGTGACTATGGCTACACCTTC; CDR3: CASSVFGGQGDYGYTF
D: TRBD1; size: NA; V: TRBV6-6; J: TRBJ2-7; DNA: TGTGCCAGCAGTCCGCGACTCAGGGGGCGCGAGGTCTACGAGCAGTACTTC; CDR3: CASSPRLRGREVYEQYF
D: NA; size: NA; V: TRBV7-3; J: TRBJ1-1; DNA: TGTGCCAGCAGCTTTAGTGATGGGGGGACTGAAGCTTTCTTT; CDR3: CASSFSDGGTEAFF
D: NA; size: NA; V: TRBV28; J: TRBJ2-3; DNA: TGTGCCAGCAGTTCCTGGGGCAGCCGGAACACAGATACGCAGTATTTT; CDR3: CASSSWGSRNTDTQYF
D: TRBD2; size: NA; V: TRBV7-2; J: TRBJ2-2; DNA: TGTGCCAGCGCAAGCGGGAGAGCCGGGGAGCTGTTTTTT; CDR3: CASASGRAGELFF
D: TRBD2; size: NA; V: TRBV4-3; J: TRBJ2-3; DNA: TGCGCCAGCAGCCCGCTCTCGACTAGCAGCACAGATACGCAGTATTTT; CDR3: CASSPLSTSSTDTQYF
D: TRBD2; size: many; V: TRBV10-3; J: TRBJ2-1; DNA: TGTGCCATCAGTACTAGTCTAGCGGGAGGTCGCAATGAGCAGTTCTTC; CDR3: CAISTSLAGGRNEQFF
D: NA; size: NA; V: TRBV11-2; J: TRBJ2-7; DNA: TGTGCCAGCGCCGGGACTTGGTACGAGCAGTACTTC; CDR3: CASAGTWYEQYF
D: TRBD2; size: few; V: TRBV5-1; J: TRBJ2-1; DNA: TGCGCCAGCAGCACCGCTTCTAGCGGGAGGTATAATGAGCAGTTCTTC; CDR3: CASSTASSGRYNEQFF
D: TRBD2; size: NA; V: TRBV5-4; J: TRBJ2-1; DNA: TGTGCCAGCAGCGGGGGACTAGCGGGAGGCGAGCAGTTCTTC; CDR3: CASSGGLAGGEQFF
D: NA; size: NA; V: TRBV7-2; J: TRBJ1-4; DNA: TGTGCCAGCAGCTTGGACAGCCGGATGGGTAATGAAAAACTGTTTTTT; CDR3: CASSLDSRMGNEKLFF
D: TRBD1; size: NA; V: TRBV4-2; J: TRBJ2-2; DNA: TGTGCCAGCAGCCAAGTTGGCAGGGGGCGCGGCCAGACCGGGGAGCTGTTTTTT; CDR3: CASSQVGRGRGQTGELFF
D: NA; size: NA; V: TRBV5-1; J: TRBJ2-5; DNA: TGCGCCAGCAGCTTAGGGGTCCCAGAGACCCAGTACTTC; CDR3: CASSLGVPETQYF
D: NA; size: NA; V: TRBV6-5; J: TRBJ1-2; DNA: TGTGCCAGCAGTTTCACCGATACCCAGGGGAACGCTGGCTACACCTTC; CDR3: CASSFTDTQGNAGYTF
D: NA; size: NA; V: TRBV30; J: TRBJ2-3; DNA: TGTGCCTGGAGTCTCCCCCGGGTCGCGGCCAGCGGGGATACGCAGTATTTT; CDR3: CAWSLPRVAASGDTQYF
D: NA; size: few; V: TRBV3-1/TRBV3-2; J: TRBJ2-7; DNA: TGTGCCAGCAGCCCCCAACTAGTTTCCTACGAGCAGTACTTC; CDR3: CASSPQLVSYEQYF
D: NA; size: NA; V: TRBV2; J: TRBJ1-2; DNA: TGTGCCATCAGACTCGGGGGGCACGGCTACACCTTC; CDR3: CAIRLGGHGYTF
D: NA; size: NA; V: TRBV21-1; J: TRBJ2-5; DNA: TGTGCCAGCAGGCGGTGGGAGACCCAGTACTTC; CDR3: CASRRWETQYF
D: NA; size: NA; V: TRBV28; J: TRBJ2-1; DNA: TGTGCCAGCGTTCGGGGGGCCGTAGGTGAGCAGTTCTTC; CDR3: CASVRGAVGEQFF
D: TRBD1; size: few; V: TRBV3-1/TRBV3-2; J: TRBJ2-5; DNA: TGTGCCAGCAGCCAAGTCCACAGGGGACAAGAGACCCAGTACTTC; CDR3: CASSQVHRGQETQYF
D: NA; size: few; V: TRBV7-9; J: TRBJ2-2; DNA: TGTGCCAGCAGCTTGTCTAGAACCGGGGAGCTGTTTTTT; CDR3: CASSLSRTGELFF
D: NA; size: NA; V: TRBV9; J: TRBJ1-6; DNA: TGTGCCAGCAGCGCGGGCGGGGCAGGCAATTCACCCCTCCACTTT; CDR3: CASSAGGAGNSPLHF
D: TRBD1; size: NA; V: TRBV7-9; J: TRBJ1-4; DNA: TGTGCCAGCAGCTTAAGACAGGGGAATGAAAAACTGTTTTTT; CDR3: CASSLRQGNEKLFF